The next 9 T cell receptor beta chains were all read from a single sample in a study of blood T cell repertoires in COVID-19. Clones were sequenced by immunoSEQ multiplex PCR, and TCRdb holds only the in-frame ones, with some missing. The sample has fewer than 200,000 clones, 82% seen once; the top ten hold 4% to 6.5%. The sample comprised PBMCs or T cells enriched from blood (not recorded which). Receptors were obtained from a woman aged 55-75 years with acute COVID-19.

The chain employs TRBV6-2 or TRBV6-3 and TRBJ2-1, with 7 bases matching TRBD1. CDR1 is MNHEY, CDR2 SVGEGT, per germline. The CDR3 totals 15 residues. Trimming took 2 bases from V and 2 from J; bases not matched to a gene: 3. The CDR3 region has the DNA TGTGCCAGCAGTTACGCCGGGACAGCCTACAATGAGCAGTTCTTC. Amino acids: CASSYAGTAYNEQFF.

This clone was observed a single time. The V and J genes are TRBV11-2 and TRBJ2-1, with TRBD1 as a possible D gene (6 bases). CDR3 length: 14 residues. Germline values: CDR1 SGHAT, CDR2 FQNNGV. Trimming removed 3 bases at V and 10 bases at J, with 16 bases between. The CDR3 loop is CASSFRGTFEEQFF. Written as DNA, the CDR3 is TGTGCCAGCAGCTTTAGGGGGACATTCGAGGAGCAGTTCTTC.

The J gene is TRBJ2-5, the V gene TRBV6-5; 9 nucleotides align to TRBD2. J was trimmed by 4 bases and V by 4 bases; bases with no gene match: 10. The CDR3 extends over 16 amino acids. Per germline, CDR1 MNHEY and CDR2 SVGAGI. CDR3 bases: TGTGCCAGCAGTTCCCGGGGTAGCGGGAGTTTAGAGACCCAGTACTTC. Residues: CASSSRGSGSLETQYF.

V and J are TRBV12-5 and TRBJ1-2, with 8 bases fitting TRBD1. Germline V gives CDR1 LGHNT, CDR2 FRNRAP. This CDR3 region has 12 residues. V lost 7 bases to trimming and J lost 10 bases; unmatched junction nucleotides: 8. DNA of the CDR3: TGTGCTAGTGCCGACGGACAGGGTGTCTACACCTTC. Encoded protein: CASADGQGVYTF.

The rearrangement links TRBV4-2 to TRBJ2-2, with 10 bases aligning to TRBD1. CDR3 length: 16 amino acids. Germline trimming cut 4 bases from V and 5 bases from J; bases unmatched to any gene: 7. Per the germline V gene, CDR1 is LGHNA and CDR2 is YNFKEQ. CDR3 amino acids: CASSPRQGARTGELFF. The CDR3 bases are TGTGCCAGCAGCCCCCGACAGGGGGCAAGGACCGGGGAGCTGTTTTTT.

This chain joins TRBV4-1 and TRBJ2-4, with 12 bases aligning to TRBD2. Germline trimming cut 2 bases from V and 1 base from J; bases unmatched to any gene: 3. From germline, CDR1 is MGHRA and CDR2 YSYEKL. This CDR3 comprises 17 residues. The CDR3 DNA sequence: TGCGCCAGCAGCCAACCCCTAGCGGGGGGGGCCAAAAACATTCAGTACTTC. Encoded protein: CASSQPLAGGAKNIQYF.

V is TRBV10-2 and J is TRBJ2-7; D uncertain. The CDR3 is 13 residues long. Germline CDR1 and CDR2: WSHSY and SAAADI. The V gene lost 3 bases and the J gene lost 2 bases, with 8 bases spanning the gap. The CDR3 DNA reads TGCGCCAGCAGTGAAAGTAGTCCCTACGAGCAGTACGTC. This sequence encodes CASSESSPYEQYV.

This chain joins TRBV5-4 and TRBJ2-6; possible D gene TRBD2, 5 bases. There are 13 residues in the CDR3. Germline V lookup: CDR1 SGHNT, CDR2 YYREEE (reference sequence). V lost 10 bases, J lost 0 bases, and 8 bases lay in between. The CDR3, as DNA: TGTGCCGGAGGAAGCTCTGGGGCCAACGTCCTGACTTTC. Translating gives CAGGSSGANVLTF.

Written as DNA, the CDR3 is TGTGCCAGCAGTGATCAACGGGGAGAGACTGAAGCTTTCTTT. Its protein product is CASSDQRGETEAFF. J is TRBJ1-1 and V is TRBV6-1; D not resolved. The CDR3 covers 14 residues. Germline V lookup: CDR1 MNHNS, CDR2 SASEGT. Trimming stripped 3 bases from V and 5 bases from J, with 13 bases between.